These T cell receptor beta chains were read from a single sample in a study of shared clonotypes between healthy human individuals. Generated by immunoSEQ multiplex PCR, the TCRdb table keeps only in-frame clones and is missing some. The sample carries 2 million to 2.5 million clones, roughly 94% recorded once. The material sequenced was naive CD4+ T cells sorted from blood. Receptors originate from a young man in good health. Both conserved end residues are part of each CDR3. The D gene is left open where the match is weak. Size tells how often a clone was seen (once, few, many) or the class of an expanded clone, and some rows leave it out.

TGTGCCAGCCAGCGGGCGAGCTTGGGGGAGACCCAGTACTTC | CASQRASLGETQYF | . | . | TRBJ2-5 | TRBV18
TGCGCCAGCAGCTTGGGTCAGGGCGCGGCGGAGACCCAGTACTTC | CASSLGQGAAETQYF | . | . | TRBJ2-5 | TRBV5-1
TGTGCCAGCTCCTCCACACCGGCTGCAGATACGCAGTATTTT | CASSSTPAADTQYF | . | . | TRBJ2-3 | TRBV18
TGCAGCGTTGAGGAATCCGGGACTAGGCAGTATTTT | CSVEESGTRQYF | TRBD2 | . | TRBJ2-3 | TRBV29-1
TGTGCCAGCAGTAGCCCTGAAAGGGCCAACGTCCTGACTTTC | CASSSPERANVLTF | . | . | TRBJ2-6 | TRBV2
TGTGCCAGTCGACGGGGCAATCAGCCCCAGCATTTT | CASRRGNQPQHF | . | . | TRBJ1-5 | TRBV6-4
TGTGCCAGCAGTCGAGGGGCAGGGGCCGGCAATTCACCCCTCCACTTT | CASSRGAGAGNSPLHF | . | . | TRBJ1-6 | TRBV7-6
TGCGCCAGCAGCTTGACCCCAGGAGGGCATGAGCAGTTCTTC | CASSLTPGGHEQFF | . | once | TRBJ2-1 | TRBV5-1
TGTGCCAGCAGCCCAGGGAACACTGAAGCTTTCTTT | CASSPGNTEAFF | . | . | TRBJ1-1 | TRBV5-6
TGCGCCAGCAGCAGGGGACAGGGCTCCTATGGCTACACCTTC | CASSRGQGSYGYTF | TRBD1 | . | TRBJ1-2 | TRBV5-1
TGTGCCAGTAGTATCAATCTGGTCGGTTCACCCCTCCACTTT | CASSINLVGSPLHF | . | . | TRBJ1-6 | TRBV19
TGTGCCACCAGCCGGGGTAGCGGGGGGGACCAAGAGACCCAGTACTTC | CATSRGSGGDQETQYF | TRBD2 | . | TRBJ2-5 | TRBV15
TGTGCCAGCTCACCCTTACGAGCGCAGCCAGCGGGGAACCAAGAGACCCAGTACTTC | CASSPLRAQPAGNQETQYF | TRBD2 | . | TRBJ2-5 | TRBV18
TGTGCCAGCAGCGGGACCTCGAACACCGGGGAGCTGTTTTTT | CASSGTSNTGELFF | . | . | TRBJ2-2 | TRBV27
TGCGCCAGCAGCTCTTTGCGTATGGGTCGGGAGTATGGGGAGACCCAGTACTTC | CASSSLRMGREYGETQYF | . | . | TRBJ2-5 | TRBV5-1
TGTGCCAGCAGTTCCGACAGGGTGCATGGCTACACCTTC | CASSSDRVHGYTF | TRBD1 | . | TRBJ1-2 | TRBV5-6
TGCGCCAGCAGCTTGGACCAGGGGGACTATGGCTACACCTTC | CASSLDQGDYGYTF | TRBD1 | . | TRBJ1-2 | TRBV5-1
TGCAGCGTTGGGGACCTATTGGGCACAGATACGCAGTATTTT | CSVGDLLGTDTQYF | . | once | TRBJ2-3 | TRBV29-1
TGTGCCACCACCTTTTCAGGGGCAGGGACCGACTACGAGCAGTACTTC | CATTFSGAGTDYEQYF | . | . | TRBJ2-7 | TRBV15
TGTGCCAGCAGCGGGACTAGCGGGGCCTCCTACAATGAGCAGTTCTTC | CASSGTSGASYNEQFF | TRBD2 | . | TRBJ2-1 | TRBV5-4
TGCAGCGTGGACAGTTCACAAGAGACCCAGTACTTC | CSVDSSQETQYF | . | . | TRBJ2-5 | TRBV29-1
TGTGCCAGCAGCTTGCCCAAAAACATTCAGTACTTC | CASSLPKNIQYF | . | . | TRBJ2-4 | TRBV7-2
TGTGCCAGCAGTTTAGGGCTTACCTACGAGCAGTACTTC | CASSLGLTYEQYF | . | . | TRBJ2-7 | TRBV27
TGTGCCAGCAGCCTCGGGATGAGGGGGCGCCAGGGCGGGGAGCTGTTTTTT | CASSLGMRGRQGGELFF | TRBD1 | . | TRBJ2-2 | TRBV5-4
TGTGCCAGCAGTTACGATATTGAGTATGGCTACACCTTC | CASSYDIEYGYTF | . | . | TRBJ1-2 | TRBV2
TGTGCCAGCAGTTCCGGGGAGTCCTACGAGCAGTACTTC | CASSSGESYEQYF | . | . | TRBJ2-7 | TRBV28
TGCGCCAGCAGCTCCGGGGGGATCTCCTACAATGAGCAGTTCTTC | CASSSGGISYNEQFF | TRBD2 | . | TRBJ2-1 | TRBV5-1
TGTGCCAGCAGACCCCTCGGGGGCGGCACAGATACGCAGTATTTT | CASRPLGGGTDTQYF | . | . | TRBJ2-3 | TRBV28
TGTGCCAGCAGTTACCAGGAGGCTGAAAAACTGTTTTTT | CASSYQEAEKLFF | . | . | TRBJ1-4 | TRBV28
TGTGCCTCCAGCCCGAGGGGTAGGGGAGGCCAAGAGACCCAGTACTTC | CASSPRGRGGQETQYF | . | . | TRBJ2-5 | TRBV5-6
TGCACCAGCAGTATGAGCGGGAGTGGGACCGGGGAGCTGTTTTTT | CTSSMSGSGTGELFF | . | . | TRBJ2-2 | TRBV1
TGTGCCAGCAGCCAAGGCGGCGGTGGATTGGAGCAGTACTTC | CASSQGGGGLEQYF | . | . | TRBJ2-7 | TRBV4-2
TGTGCCAGCAGTTTATCCATAGTGAACACTGAAGCTTTCTTT | CASSLSIVNTEAFF | . | . | TRBJ1-1 | TRBV27
TGCGCCAGCAGCCCGGGGACAGAAATTGCCCGGGAGCTGTTTTTT | CASSPGTEIARELFF | TRBD1 | . | TRBJ2-2 | TRBV5-1
TGCGCCAGCAGCCTTCACCCCACTACTAGCGGGGCCCCCGGACAGACCCAGTACTTC | CASSLHPTTSGAPGQTQYF | TRBD2 | . | TRBJ2-5 | TRBV5-1
TGTGCCAGCAGTTACTCCGGCGATAGCAATCAGCCCCAGCATTTT | CASSYSGDSNQPQHF | . | . | TRBJ1-5 | TRBV6-5
TGTGCCAGCAGCCACGAGGGACAGGGGCACCAGCCCCAGCATTTT | CASSHEGQGHQPQHF | . | . | TRBJ1-5 | TRBV21-1
TGTGCCAGCAGCTTAGCGGGGTTGGGGGAGCAGTACTTC | CASSLAGLGEQYF | . | . | TRBJ2-7 | TRBV7-6
TGTGCCAGCAGCTTGGCACTTTCCCGGGGCAATCAGCCCCAGCATTTT | CASSLALSRGNQPQHF | . | . | TRBJ1-5 | TRBV5-8
TGCGCCAGCAGCCAACAAGTCATGAACACTGAAGCTTTCTTT | CASSQQVMNTEAFF | . | . | TRBJ1-1 | TRBV5-1
TGTGCCAGCCGGTCTGGAATCTCTGGGGCCAACGTCCTGACTTTC | CASRSGISGANVLTF | . | . | TRBJ2-6 | TRBV6-5
TGCGCCAGCAGCGTCTTCCAAGACTATGGCTACACCTTC | CASSVFQDYGYTF | . | . | TRBJ1-2 | TRBV5-1
TGTGCCAGCAGTGACCGACTAGCGGTCTTGAGCTCCTACAATGAGCAGTTCTTC | CASSDRLAVLSSYNEQFF | TRBD2 | . | TRBJ2-1 | TRBV6-1
TGCAGCGTTGTAACGGGGGACCGTTTCACAGATACGCAGTATTTT | CSVVTGDRFTDTQYF | . | . | TRBJ2-3 | TRBV29-1
TGTGCCAGCAGTCGGGACGGCTGGAATAATTCACCCCTCCACTTT | CASSRDGWNNSPLHF | . | few | TRBJ1-6 | TRBV2
TGTGCCAGCAGCCGCCTGTTTGGGACAGTTGGGTCACCCCTCCACTTT | CASSRLFGTVGSPLHF | TRBD1 | . | TRBJ1-6 | TRBV7-9
TGTGCCAGCAGCTTTCGAGCGGGAGGGCCCCACGAGCAGTACTTC | CASSFRAGGPHEQYF | TRBD2 | . | TRBJ2-7 | TRBV7-2
TGTGCCAGCATGGGGGGCGGGAGCACTTACGAGCAGTACTTC | CASMGGGSTYEQYF | . | once | TRBJ2-7 | TRBV6-5
TGTGCCAGCAGCTTAAGGGTAGGGGAGACCCAGTACTTC | CASSLRVGETQYF | . | . | TRBJ2-5 | TRBV7-3
TGTGCCAGCAGCTTGGACAGGGCGGGCTATGGCTACACCTTC | CASSLDRAGYGYTF | TRBD1 | . | TRBJ1-2 | TRBV7-9
TGTGCCAGCAGTGAGAGGATTTCGGGGGCCACTGAAGCTTTCTTT | CASSERISGATEAFF | . | . | TRBJ1-1 | TRBV6-1
TGTGCCAGCAGAAGGATAGGAGATACGCAGTATTTT | CASRRIGDTQYF | . | . | TRBJ2-3 | TRBV11-2
TGTGCCAGCAGCCAAGGTGGGACCTACAATGAGCAGTTCTTC | CASSQGGTYNEQFF | . | few | TRBJ2-1 | TRBV14
TGTGCCACCCGGGACAGTTCGTACGAGCAGTACTTC | CATRDSSYEQYF | TRBD1 | . | TRBJ2-7 | TRBV7-2
TGTGCCTGGAGCTCTACCCGGGCCCCTAATTCACCCCTCCACTTT | CAWSSTRAPNSPLHF | . | . | TRBJ1-6 | TRBV30
TGTGCCAGCAGACCCGGCCCACTAGCCAAAAACATTCAGTACTTC | CASRPGPLAKNIQYF | . | . | TRBJ2-4 | TRBV6-5
TGTGCCAGTAGTATAGAAGGGGGCAAAACCGGGGAGCTGTTTTTT | CASSIEGGKTGELFF | TRBD1 | . | TRBJ2-2 | TRBV19
TGTGCCAGCAGCTTAGATCTCATGCAGGAGCAGTACTTC | CASSLDLMQEQYF | . | . | TRBJ2-7 | TRBV11-2
TGTGCCAGCAGCGTAGAAGGCCTAGCGGGGCTGGGACCCTACAATGAGCAGTTCTTC | CASSVEGLAGLGPYNEQFF | TRBD2 | . | TRBJ2-1 | TRBV9
TGTGCCAGCACCGAGTACTCCCCGGAAGAGACCCAGTACTTC | CASTEYSPEETQYF | . | . | TRBJ2-5 | TRBV18